This T cell receptor (beta chain) is drawn from a study of blood T cells in healthy people across ages. Primed by a sample-barcoded 5' primer and a J-beta primer mix, a second PCR proceeded for roughly 7 to 11 cycles. TCRdb re-derived calls from the 5' RACE reads in MiXCR, one entry per CDR3 protein. The repertoire includes about a million distinct CDR3 sequences, roughly 48% of them detected once, and under 15% sits in the top ten. This CDR3 is built from 14 residues. The J segment lost 4 bases and the V segment lost 3 bases, leaving 6 bases of the junction unmatched. CDR1 is SQVTM, CDR2 ANQGSEA, per germline.

The receptor's source is a man younger than 40 in good health. V and J are TRBV29-1 and TRBJ2-1; 7 bases map to TRBD1. Sequencing was done on a sample of blood. The CDR3 spells CSVDGVTGYNEQFF. The CDR3, as DNA: TGCAGCGTTGATGGGGTGACAGGGTACAATGAGCAGTTCTTC.